This TCR beta chain was sequenced for a study of shared clonotypes between healthy human individuals. At the level of the study: The plates for each donor numbered three CD4 naive, three CD4 memory, two CD8 naive and one CD8 memory. The study's findings and limits: Incompleteness in sorted-subset sequencing, despite large depth, was shown by rarefaction. Naive CD4 clonotypes were shared across several donors at about 5%.

Regarding this clone: The antigen is unknown.

All participating donors were Caucasian adults from Nashville, Tennessee. CDR1 is SGHAT and CDR2 is FQNNGV in the germline V gene. The CDR3 is 11 amino acids. Trimming removed 6 bases from V and 2 bases from J, with 5 bases in between. TCRdb's table, derived via immunoSEQ multiplex PCR, lists solely in-frame clones and lacks some. The profile shows millions of clones, 85% to 95% of them singletons. The sequence was collected from a man younger than 35 in good health. Some clones in this sample may be carry-over from other donors' samples. The sample consisted of naive CD4+ T cells from PBMCs. Stated subset: CD45RA+ positively selected. The rearrangement links TRBV11-2 to TRBJ2-7; D not resolved. CDR3 DNA: TGTGCCAGCAGAGAGGCCTACGAGCAGTACTTC. Its translation is CASREAYEQYF.